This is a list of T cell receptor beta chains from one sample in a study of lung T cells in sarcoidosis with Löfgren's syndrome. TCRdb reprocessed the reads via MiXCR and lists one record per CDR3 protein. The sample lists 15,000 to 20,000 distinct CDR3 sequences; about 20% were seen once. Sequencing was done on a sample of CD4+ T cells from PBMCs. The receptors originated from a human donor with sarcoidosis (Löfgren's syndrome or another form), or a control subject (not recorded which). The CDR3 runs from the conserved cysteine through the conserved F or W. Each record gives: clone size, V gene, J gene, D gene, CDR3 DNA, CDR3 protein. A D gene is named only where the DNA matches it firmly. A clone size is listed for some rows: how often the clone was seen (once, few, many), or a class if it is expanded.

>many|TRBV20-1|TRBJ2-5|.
TGCAGTCGCATAAACAGATACCAAGAGACCCAGTACTTC
CSRINRYQETQYF
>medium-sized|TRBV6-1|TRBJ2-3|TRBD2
TGTGCCAGCCGAAGGACTAGCGGGATTTCAGATACGCAGTATTTT
CASRRTSGISDTQYF
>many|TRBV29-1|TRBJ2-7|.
TGCAGCGTTGGTAACAGGGACGCCTACGAGCAGTACTTC
CSVGNRDAYEQYF
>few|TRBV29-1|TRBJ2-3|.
TGCGCGGCGGTCCGTGGGACAGATACGCAGTATTTT
CAAVRGTDTQYF
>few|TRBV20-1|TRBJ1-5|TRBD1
TGCAGTGCTAGAGGAGGAGACAGGGGACAGCCCCAGCATTTT
CSARGGDRGQPQHF
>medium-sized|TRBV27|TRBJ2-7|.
TGTGCCAGCAGTTTATCGAGGGGAATTAGCTCCTACGAGCAGTACTTC
CASSLSRGISSYEQYF
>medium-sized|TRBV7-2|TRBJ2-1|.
TGTGCCAGCAGCTTAGCGACCGCCTACAATGAGCAGTTCTTC
CASSLATAYNEQFF
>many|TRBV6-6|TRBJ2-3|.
TGTGCCAGCAGTTACGGACGGGCAGATACGCAGTATTTT
CASSYGRADTQYF
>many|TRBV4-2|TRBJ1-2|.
TGTGCCAGCGCAAGACCCCCCGGATATGGCTACACCTTC
CASARPPGYGYTF
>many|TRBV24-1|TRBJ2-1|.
TGTGCCACCAGTGATTTGCGGCCCGGGGGCGAGCAGTTCTTC
CATSDLRPGGEQFF
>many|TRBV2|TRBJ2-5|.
TGTGCCACCTCAAGGGGAGGCCAAGAGACCCAGTACTTC
CATSRGGQETQYF
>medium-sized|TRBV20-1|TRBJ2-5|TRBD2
TGCAGTGCTATGCTAGCGGGGGTGAGCCAAGAGACCCAGTACTTC
CSAMLAGVSQETQYF
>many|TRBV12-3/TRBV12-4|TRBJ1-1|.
TGTGCCAGCAGATTGACCGAAATGAACACTGAAGCTTTCTTT
CASRLTEMNTEAFF
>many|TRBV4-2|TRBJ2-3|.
TGTGCCAGCAGCCAAGTTGCGGGTCCCAGCACAGATACGCAGTATTTT
CASSQVAGPSTDTQYF
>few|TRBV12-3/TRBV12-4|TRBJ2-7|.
TGTGCCAGCAGGTCCCGACAGAGTCCCTACGAGCAGTACTTC
CASRSRQSPYEQYF
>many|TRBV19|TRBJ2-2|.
TGTGCCAGTAGGTTGGAATCGAACACCGGGGAGCTGTTTTTT
CASRLESNTGELFF
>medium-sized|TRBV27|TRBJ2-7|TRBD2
TGTGCCAGCAGTTCCAATTTAGCGGGGGACAGTTTCTTC
CASSSNLAGDSFF
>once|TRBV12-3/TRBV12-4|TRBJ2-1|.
TGTACCATCAGACCGGGGGGCGGGAGAGTCTACAATGAGCAGTTCTTC
CTIRPGGGRVYNEQFF
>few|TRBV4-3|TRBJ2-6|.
TGCGCCAGCAGCCAAGATCTACGGGGGAACGGGGCCAACGTCCTGACTTTC
CASSQDLRGNGANVLTF
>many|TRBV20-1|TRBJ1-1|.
TGCAGTGCTAGAGATCTCGTCCAGGCGGCGAACACTGAAGCTTTCTTT
CSARDLVQAANTEAFF
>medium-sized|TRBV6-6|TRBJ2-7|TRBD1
TGTGCCAGCAGTTACTCGTCCGGGACAGGGGGCGGCGAGCAGTACTTC
CASSYSSGTGGGEQYF
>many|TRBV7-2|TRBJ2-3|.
TGTGCCAGCAGCTTATTTGGCAGCACAGATACGCAGTATTTT
CASSLFGSTDTQYF
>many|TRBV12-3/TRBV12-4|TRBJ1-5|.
TGTGCCAGCAGTTTAGTTGGGGGGGCGCGCAATCAGCCCCAGCATTTT
CASSLVGGARNQPQHF
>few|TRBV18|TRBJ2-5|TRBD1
TGTGTCAGCTCACCACCGGGACAGAAAGAGACCCAGTACTTC
CVSSPPGQKETQYF
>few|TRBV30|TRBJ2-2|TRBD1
TGTGCCTGGAGTGTTCTGAGGACAGGTCGAACCGGGGAGCTGTTTTTT
CAWSVLRTGRTGELFF
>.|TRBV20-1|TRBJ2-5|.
TGCAGTTCTAGTGCTCAAGAGACCCGGTACTTC
CSSSAQETRYF
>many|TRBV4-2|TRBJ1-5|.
TGTGCCAGCAGCGGGACAAACAATCAGCCCCAGCATTTT
CASSGTNNQPQHF
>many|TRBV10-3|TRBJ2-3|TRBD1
TGTGCCATCAGAAACCGGGACAGAGACACAGATACGCAGTATTTT
CAIRNRDRDTDTQYF